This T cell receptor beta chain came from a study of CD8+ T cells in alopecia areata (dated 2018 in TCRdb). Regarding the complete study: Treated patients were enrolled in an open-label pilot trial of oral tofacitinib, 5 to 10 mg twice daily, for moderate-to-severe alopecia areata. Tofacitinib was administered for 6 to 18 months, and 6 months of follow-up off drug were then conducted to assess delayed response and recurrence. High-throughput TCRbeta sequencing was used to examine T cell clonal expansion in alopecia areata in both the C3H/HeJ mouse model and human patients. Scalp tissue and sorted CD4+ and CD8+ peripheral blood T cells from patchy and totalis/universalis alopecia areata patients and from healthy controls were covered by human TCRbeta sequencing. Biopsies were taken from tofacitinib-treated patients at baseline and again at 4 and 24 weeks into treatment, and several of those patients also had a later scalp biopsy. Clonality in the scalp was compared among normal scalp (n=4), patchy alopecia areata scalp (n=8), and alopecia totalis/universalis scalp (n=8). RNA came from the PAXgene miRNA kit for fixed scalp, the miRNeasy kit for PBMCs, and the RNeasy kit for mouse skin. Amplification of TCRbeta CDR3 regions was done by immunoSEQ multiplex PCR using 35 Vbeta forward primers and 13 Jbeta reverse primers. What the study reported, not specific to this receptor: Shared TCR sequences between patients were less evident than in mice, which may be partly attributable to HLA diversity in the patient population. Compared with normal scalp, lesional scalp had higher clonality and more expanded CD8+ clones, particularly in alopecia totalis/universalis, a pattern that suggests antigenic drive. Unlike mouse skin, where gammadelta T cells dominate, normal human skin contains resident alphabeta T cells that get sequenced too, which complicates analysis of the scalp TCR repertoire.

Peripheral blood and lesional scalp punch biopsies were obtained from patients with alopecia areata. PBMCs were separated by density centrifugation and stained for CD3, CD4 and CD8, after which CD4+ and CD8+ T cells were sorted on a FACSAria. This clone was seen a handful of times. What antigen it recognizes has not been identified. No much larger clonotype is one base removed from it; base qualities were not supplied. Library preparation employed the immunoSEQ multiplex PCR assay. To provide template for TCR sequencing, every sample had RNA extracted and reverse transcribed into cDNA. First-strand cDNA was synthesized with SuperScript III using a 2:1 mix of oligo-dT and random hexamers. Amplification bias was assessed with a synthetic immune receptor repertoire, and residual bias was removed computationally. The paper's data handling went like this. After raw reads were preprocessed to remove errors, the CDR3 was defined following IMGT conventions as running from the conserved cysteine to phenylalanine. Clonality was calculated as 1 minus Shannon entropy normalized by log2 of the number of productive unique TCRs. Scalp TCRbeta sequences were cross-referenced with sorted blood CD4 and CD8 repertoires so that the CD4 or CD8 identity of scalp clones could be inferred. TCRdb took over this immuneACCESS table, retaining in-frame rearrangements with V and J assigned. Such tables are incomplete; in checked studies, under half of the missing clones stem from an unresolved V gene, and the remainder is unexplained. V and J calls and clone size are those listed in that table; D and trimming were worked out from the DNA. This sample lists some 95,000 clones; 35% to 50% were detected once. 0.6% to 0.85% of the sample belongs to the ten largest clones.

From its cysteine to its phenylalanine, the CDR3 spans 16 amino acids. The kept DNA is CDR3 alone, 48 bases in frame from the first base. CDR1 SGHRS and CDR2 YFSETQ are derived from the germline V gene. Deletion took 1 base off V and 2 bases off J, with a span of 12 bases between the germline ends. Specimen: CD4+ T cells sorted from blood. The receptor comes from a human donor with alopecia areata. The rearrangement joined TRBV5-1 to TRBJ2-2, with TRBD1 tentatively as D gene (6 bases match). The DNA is TGCGCCAGCAGCTTGATTCCAGGGACAAACACCGGGGAGCTGTTTTTT. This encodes CASSLIPGTNTGELFF.